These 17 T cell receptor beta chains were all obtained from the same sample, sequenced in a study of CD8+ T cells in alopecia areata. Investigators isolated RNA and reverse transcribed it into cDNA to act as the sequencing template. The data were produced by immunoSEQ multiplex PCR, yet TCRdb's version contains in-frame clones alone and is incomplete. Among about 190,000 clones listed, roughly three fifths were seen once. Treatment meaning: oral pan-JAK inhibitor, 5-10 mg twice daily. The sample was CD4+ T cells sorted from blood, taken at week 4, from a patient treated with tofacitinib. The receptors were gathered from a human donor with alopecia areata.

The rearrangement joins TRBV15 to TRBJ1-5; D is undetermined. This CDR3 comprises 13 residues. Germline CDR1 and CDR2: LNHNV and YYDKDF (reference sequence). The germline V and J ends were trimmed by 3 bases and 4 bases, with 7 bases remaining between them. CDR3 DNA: TGTGCCACCAGCAGCCCTGGTAATCAGCCCCAGCATTTT. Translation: CATSSPGNQPQHF.

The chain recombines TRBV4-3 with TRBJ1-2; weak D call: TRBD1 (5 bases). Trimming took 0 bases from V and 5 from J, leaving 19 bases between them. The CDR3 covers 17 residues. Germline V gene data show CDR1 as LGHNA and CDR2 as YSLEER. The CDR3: CASSQEGGRGDLYGYTF. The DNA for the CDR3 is TGCGCCAGCAGCCAAGAAGGAGGGCGGGGGGATCTGTATGGCTACACCTTC.

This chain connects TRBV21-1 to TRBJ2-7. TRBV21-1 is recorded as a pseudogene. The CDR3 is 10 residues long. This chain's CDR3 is CASSSYEQYF. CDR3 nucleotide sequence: TGTGCCAGCAGCTCCTACGAGCAGTACTTC.

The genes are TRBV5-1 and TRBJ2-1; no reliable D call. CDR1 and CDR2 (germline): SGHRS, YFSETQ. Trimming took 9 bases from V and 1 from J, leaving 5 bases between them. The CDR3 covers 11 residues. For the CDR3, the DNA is TGCGCCACCCCGTCCTACAATGAGCAGTTCTTC. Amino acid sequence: CATPSYNEQFF.

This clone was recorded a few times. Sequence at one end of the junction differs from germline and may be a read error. The CDR3 loop is CASSLRNRGGRVF. As DNA, the CDR3 is TGTGCCAGCAGTTTACGAAATCGGGGAGGGCGGGTCTTC. V gene TRBV28 combines with J gene TRBJ2-1; 7 nucleotides match TRBD2. The germline V gene has CDR1 MDHEN and CDR2 SYDVKM. CDR3 size: 13 residues.

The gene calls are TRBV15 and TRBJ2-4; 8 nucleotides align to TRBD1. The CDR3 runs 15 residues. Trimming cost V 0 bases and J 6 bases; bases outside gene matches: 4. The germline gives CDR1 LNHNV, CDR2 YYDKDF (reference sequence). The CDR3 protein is CATSRDGQGGNIQYF. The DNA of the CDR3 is TGTGCCACCAGCAGAGATGGACAGGGTGGAAACATTCAGTACTTC.

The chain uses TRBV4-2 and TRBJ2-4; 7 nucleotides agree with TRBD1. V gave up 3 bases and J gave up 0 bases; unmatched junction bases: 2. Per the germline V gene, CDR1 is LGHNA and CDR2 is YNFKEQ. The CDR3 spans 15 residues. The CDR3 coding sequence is TGTGCCAGCAGCCAGACAGGGTTAGCCAAAAACATTCAGTACTTC. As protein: CASSQTGLAKNIQYF.

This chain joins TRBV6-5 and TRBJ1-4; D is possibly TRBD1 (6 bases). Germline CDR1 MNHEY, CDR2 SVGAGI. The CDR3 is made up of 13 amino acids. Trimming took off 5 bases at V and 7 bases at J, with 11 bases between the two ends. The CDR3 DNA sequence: TGTGCCAGCAGTAGGGGGGGCTTTGAAAAACTGTTTTTT. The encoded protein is CASSRGGFEKLFF.

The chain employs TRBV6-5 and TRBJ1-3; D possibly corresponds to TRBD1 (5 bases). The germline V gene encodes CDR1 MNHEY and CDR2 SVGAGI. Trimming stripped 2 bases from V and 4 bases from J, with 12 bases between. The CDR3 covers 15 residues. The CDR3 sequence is CASSYKGREGNTIYF. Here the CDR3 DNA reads TGTGCCAGCAGTTACAAGGGGAGGGAAGGAAACACCATATATTTT.

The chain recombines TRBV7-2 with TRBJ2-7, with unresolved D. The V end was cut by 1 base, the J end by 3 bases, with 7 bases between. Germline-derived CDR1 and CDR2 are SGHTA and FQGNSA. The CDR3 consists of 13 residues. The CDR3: CASSLGLSYEQYF. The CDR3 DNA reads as TGTGCCAGCAGCTTAGGTTTAAGCTACGAGCAGTACTTC.

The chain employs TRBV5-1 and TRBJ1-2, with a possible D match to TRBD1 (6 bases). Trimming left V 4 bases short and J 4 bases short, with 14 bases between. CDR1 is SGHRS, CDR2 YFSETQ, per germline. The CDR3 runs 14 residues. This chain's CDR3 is CASSLGQTVYGYTF. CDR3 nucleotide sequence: TGCGCCAGCAGCCTCGGACAGACCGTCTATGGCTACACCTTC.

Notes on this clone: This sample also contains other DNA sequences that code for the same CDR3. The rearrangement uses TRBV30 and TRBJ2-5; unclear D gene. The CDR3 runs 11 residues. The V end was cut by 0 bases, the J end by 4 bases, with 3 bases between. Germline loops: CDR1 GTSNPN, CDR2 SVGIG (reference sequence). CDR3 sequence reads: CAWSVGETQYF. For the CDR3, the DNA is TGTGCCTGGAGTGTTGGAGAGACCCAGTACTTC.

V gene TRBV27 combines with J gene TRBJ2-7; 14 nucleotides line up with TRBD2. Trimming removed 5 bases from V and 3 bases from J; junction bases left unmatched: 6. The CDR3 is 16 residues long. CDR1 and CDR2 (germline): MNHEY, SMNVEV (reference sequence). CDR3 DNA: TGTGCCAGCAGTCAAGGGACTAGCGGGAGAATCTACGAGCAGTACTTC. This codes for CASSQGTSGRIYEQYF.

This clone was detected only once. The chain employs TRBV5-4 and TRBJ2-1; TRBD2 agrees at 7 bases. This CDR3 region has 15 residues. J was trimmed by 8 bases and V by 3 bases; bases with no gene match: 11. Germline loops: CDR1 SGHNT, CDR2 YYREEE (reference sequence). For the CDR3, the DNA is TGTGCCAGCAGCTCGGGGGGAAGGACCGCGGATGAGCAGTTCTTC. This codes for CASSSGGRTADEQFF.

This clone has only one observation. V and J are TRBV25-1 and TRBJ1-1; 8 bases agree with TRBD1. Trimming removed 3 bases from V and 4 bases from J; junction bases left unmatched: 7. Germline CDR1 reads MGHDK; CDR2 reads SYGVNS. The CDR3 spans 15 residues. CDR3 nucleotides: TGTGCCAGCAGTGATCAGGGGGCGCGGAGCACTGAAGCTTTCTTT. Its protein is CASSDQGARSTEAFF.

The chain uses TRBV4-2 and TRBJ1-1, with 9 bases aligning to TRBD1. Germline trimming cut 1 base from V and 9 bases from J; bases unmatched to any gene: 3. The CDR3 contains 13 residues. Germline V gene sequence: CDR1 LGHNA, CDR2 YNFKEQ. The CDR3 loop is CASSQGGTGKAFF. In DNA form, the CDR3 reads TGTGCCAGCAGCCAAGGCGGGACAGGGAAAGCTTTCTTT.

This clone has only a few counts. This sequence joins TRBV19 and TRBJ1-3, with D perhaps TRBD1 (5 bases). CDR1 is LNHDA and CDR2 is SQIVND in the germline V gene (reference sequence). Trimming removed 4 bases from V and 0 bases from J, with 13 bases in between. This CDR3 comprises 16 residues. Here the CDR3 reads CASSNRGATSGNTIYF. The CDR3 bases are TGTGCCAGTAGTAACCGCGGGGCCACCTCTGGAAACACCATATATTTT.